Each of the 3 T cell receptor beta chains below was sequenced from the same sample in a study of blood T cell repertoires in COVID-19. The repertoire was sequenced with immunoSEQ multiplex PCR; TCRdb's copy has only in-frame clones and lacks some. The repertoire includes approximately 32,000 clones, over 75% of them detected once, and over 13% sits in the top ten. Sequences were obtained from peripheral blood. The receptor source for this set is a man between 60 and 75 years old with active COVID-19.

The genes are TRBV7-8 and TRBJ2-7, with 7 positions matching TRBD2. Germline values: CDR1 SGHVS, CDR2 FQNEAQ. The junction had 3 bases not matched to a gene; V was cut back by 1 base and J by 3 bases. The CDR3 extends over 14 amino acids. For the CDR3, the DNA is TGTGCCAGCAGCTTAGTGCGCGGGAGCTACGAGCAGTACTTC. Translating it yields CASSLVRGSYEQYF.

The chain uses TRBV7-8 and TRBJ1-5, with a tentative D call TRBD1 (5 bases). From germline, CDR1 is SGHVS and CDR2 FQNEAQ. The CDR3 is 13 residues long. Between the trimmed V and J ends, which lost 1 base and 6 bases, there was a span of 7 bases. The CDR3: CASSLGGVQPQHF. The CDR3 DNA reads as TGTGCCAGCAGCTTAGGGGGGGTTCAGCCCCAGCATTTT. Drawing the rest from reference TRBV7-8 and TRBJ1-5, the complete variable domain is GAGVSQSPRYKVAKRGQDVALRCDPISGHVSLFWYQQALGQGPEFLTYFQNEAQLDKSGLPSDRFFAERPEGSVSTLKIQRTQQEDSAVYLCASSLGGVQPQHFGDGTRLSIL.

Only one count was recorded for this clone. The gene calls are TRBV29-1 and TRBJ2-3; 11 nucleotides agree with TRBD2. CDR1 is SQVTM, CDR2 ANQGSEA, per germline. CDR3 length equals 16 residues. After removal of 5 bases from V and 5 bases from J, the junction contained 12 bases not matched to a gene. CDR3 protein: CSVPPTSGNSRDTQYF. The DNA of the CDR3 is TGCAGCGTTCCTCCGACTAGCGGGAACAGTAGAGATACGCAGTATTTT.